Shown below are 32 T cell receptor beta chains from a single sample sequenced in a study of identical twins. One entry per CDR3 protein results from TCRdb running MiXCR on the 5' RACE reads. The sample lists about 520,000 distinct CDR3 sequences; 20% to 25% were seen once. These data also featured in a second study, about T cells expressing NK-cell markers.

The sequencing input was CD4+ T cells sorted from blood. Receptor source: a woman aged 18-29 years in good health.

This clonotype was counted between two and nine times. CDR3 residues: CASSYGQGGGYTF. CDR3 nucleotides: TGTGCCAGCAGTTACGGGCAGGGAGGTGGCTACACCTTC. The J gene is TRBJ1-2, the V gene TRBV6-5; the D gene is possibly TRBD1 (5 bases). Germline V lookup: CDR1 MNHEY, CDR2 SVGAGI. V dropped 2 bases and J dropped 7 bases, with 11 bases sitting between them. The CDR3 has 13 amino acids.

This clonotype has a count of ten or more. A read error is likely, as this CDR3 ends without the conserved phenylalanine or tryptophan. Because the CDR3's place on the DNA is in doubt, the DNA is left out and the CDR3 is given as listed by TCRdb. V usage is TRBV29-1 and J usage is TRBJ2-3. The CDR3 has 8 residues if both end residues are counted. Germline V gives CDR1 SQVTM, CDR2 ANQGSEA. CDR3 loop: CSVEETEI.

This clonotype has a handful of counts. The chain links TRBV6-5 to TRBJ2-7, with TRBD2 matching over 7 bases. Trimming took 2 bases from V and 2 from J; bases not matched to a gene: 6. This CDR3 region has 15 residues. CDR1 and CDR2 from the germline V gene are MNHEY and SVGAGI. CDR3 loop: CASSYGRGDPYEQYF. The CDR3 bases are TGTGCCAGCAGTTACGGGAGGGGAGATCCCTACGAGCAGTACTTC.

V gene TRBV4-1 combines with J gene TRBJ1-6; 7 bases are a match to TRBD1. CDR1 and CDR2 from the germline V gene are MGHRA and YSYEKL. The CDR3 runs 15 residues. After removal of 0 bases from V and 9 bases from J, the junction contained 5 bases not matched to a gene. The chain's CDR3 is CASSQDYRGRSPLHF. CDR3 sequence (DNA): TGCGCCAGCAGCCAAGACTACAGGGGTCGTTCACCCCTCCACTTT.

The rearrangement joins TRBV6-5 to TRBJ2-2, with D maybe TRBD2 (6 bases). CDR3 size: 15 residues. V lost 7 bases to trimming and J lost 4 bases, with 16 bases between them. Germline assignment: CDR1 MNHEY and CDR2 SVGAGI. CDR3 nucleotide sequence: TGTGCCAGCAAAAGGGACGGAGGGGTCACCGGGGAGCTGTTTTTT. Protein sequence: CASKRDGGVTGELFF.

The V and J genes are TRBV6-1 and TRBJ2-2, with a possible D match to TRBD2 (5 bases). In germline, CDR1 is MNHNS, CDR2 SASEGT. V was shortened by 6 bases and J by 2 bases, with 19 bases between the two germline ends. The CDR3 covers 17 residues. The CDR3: CASRGAPASLNTGELFF. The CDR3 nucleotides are TGTGCCAGCAGGGGCGCTCCGGCTAGCCTAAACACCGGGGAGCTGTTTTTT.

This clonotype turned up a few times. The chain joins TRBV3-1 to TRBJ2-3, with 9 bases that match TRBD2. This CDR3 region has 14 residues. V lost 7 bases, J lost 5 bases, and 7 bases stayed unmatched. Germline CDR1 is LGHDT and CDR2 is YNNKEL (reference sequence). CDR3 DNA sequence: TGTGCCAGCACCTCTAGCGGGATCGAAGATACGCAGTATTTT. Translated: CASTSSGIEDTQYF.

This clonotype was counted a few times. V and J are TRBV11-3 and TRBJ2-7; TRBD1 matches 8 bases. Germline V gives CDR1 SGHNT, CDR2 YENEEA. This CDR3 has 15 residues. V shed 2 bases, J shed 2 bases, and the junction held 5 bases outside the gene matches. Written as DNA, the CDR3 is TGTGCCAGCAGCTTATCCCAGACAGGGGCCTACGAGCAGTACTTC. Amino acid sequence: CASSLSQTGAYEQYF. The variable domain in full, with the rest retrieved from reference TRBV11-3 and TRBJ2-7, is EAGVVQSPRYKIIEKKQPVAFWCNPISGHNTLYWYLQNLGQGPELLIRYENEEAVDDSQLPKDRFSAERLKGVDSTLKIQPAELGDSAVYLCASSLSQTGAYEQYFGPGTRLTVT.

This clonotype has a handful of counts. CDR3 DNA sequence: TGCGCCAGCAGCTTTCGTCCCGGGACCGTAGCGGGAGGGGTCAACAATGAGCAGTTCTTC. It specifies CASSFRPGTVAGGVNNEQFF. The J gene is TRBJ2-1, the V gene TRBV5-1; 11 positions match TRBD2. The trim removed 2 bases at V and 5 bases at J, leaving 18 bases unmatched. CDR1 is SGHRS and CDR2 is YFSETQ in the germline V gene. The CDR3 has 20 residues. Together with reference TRBV5-1 and TRBJ2-1, the CDR3 gives the full variable domain: KAGVTQTPRYLIKTRGQQVTLSCSPISGHRSVSWYQQTPGQGLQFLFEYFSETQRNKGNFPGRFSGRQFSNSRSEMNVSTLELGDSALYLCASSFRPGTVAGGVNNEQFFGPGTRLTVL.

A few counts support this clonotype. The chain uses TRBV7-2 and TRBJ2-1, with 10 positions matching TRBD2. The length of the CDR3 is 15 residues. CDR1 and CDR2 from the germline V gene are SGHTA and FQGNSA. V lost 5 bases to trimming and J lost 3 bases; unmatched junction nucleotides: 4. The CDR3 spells CASSRWTSGYNEQFF. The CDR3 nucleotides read TGTGCCAGCAGCCGATGGACTAGCGGCTACAATGAGCAGTTCTTC.

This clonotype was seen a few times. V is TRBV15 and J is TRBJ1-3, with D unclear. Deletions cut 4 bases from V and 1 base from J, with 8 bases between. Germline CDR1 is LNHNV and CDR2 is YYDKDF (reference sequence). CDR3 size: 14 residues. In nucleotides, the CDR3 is TGTGCCACCAGCAAAGGGAGTTCTGGAAACACCATATATTTT. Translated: CATSKGSSGNTIYF. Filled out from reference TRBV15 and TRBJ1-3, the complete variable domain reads DAMVIQNPRYQVTQFGKPVTLSCSQTLNHNVMYWYQQKSSQAPKLLFHYYDKDFNNEADTPDNFQSRRPNTSFCFLDIRSPGLGDTAMYLCATSKGSSGNTIYFGEGSWLTVV.

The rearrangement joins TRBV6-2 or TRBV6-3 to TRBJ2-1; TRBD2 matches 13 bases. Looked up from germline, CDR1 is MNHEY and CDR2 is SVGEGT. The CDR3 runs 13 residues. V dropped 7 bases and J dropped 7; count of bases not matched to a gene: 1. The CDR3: CASILAGGNEQFF. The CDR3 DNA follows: TGTGCCAGCATACTAGCGGGAGGGAATGAGCAGTTCTTC.

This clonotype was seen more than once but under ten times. CDR3 in DNA: TGTGCCATCAGTGAGTCCGACAGGGAGGGGGAGACCCAGTACTTC. It is translated as CAISESDREGETQYF. The chain combines TRBV10-3 with TRBJ2-5, with D possibly being TRBD1 or TRBD2 (7 bases each). Germline V gives CDR1 ENHRY, CDR2 SYGVKD. CDR3 size: 15 residues. Trimming stripped 0 bases from V and 5 bases from J, with 13 bases between.

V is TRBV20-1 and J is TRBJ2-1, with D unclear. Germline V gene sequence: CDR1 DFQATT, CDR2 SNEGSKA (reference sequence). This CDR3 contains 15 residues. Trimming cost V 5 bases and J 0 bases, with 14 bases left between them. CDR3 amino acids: CSAFLGSSSYNEQFF. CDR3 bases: TGCAGTGCTTTCCTAGGGTCCAGCTCCTACAATGAGCAGTTCTTC.

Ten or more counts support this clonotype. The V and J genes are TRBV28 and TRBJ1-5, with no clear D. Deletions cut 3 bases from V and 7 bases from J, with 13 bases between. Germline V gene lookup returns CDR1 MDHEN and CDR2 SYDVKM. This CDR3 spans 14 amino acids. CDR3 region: CASSFGVGRQPQHF. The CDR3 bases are TGTGCCAGCAGTTTCGGGGTTGGGAGACAGCCCCAGCATTTT.

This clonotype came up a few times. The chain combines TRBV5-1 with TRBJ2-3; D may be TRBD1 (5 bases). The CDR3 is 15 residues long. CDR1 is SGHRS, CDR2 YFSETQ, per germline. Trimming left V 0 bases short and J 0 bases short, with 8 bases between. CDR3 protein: CASSLEGWSTDTQYF. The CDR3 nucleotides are TGCGCCAGCAGCTTGGAGGGGTGGAGCACAGATACGCAGTATTTT.

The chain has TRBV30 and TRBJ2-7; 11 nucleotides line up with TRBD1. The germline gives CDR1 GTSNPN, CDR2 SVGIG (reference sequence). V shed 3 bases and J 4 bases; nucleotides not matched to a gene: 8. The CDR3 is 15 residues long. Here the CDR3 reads CAWRRSGTGGYEQYF. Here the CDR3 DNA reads TGTGCCTGGAGGCGAAGCGGGACAGGGGGGTACGAGCAGTACTTC. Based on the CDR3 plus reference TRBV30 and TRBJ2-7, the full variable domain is SQTIHQWPATLVQPVGSPLSLECTVEGTSNPNLYWYRQAAGRGLQLLFYSVGIGQISSEVPQNLSASRPQDRQFILSSKKLLLSDSGFYLCAWRRSGTGGYEQYFGPGTRLTVT.

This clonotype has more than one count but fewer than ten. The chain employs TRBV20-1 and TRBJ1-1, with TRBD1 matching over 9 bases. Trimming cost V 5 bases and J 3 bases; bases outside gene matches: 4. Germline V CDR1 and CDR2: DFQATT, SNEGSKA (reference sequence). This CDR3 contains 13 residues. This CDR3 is CSAPQGAHTEAFF. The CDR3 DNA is TGCAGTGCTCCACAGGGGGCGCACACTGAAGCTTTCTTT.

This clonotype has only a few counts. CDR3 residues: CSASLLSNEQFF. Written as DNA, the CDR3 is TGCAGTGCTAGTCTTTTAAGCAATGAGCAGTTCTTC. This chain uses TRBV20-1 with TRBJ2-1; D unclear. The CDR3 length is 12 residues. Germline V gene lookup returns CDR1 DFQATT and CDR2 SNEGSKA (reference sequence). Trimming pared 3 bases from V and 6 bases from J, leaving 9 bases between.

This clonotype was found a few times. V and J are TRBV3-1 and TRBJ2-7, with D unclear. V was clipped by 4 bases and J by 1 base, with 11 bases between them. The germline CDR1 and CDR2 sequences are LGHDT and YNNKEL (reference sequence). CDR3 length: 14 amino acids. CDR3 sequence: CASSPSGWSYEQYF. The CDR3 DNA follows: TGTGCCAGCAGCCCCTCCGGGTGGTCCTACGAGCAGTACTTC.

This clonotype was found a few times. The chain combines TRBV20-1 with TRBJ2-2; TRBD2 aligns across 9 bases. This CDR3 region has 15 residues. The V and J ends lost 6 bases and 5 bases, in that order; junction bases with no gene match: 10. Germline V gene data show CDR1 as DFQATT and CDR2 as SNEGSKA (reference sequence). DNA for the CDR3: TGCAGTGCCCACCCTGGCGGGGGGGCTACCGGGGAGCTGTTTTTT. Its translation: CSAHPGGGATGELFF.

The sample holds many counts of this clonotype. The CDR3 loop reads CASSYRGGGEAFF. CDR3 bases: TGTGCCAGCAGTTACCGCGGCGGGGGTGAAGCTTTCTTT. This chain connects TRBV12-3 or TRBV12-4 to TRBJ1-1, with a weak D call TRBD1 (5 bases). This CDR3 is built from 13 residues. V lost 4 bases and J 7 bases, leaving 13 bases between the germline ends.

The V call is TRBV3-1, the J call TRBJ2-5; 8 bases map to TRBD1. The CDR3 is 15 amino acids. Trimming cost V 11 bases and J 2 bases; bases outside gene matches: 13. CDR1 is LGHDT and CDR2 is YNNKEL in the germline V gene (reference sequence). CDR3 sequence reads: CASCLWTGLQETQYF. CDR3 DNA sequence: TGTGCCTCCTGCCTTTGGACAGGGCTTCAAGAGACCCAGTACTTC.

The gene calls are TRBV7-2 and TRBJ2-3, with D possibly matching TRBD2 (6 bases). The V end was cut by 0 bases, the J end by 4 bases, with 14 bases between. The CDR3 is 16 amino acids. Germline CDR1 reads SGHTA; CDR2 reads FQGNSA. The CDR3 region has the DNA TGTGCCAGCAGCTTAGCGCGGACGGGCGGGGCAGATACGCAGTATTTT. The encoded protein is CASSLARTGGADTQYF.

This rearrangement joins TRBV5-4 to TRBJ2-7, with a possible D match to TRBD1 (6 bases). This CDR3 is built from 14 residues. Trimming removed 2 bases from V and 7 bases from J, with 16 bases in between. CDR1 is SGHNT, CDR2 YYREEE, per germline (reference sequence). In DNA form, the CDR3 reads TGTGCCAGCAGCTTACAGGGTAATCGTCGGGAGCAGTACTTC. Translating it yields CASSLQGNRREQYF.

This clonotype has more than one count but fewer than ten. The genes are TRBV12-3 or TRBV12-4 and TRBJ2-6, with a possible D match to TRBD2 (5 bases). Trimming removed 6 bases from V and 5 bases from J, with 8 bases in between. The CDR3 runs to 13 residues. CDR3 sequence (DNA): TGTGCCAGCAGCCCTAGCTGGGCCAACGTCCTGACTTTC. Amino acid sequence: CASSPSWANVLTF.

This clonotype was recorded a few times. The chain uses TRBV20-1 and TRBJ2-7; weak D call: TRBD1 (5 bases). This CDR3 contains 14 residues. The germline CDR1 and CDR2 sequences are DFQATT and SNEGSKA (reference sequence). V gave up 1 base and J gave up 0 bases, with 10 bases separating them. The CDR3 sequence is CSARVQANSYEQYF. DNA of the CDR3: TGCAGTGCTAGAGTACAGGCCAACTCCTACGAGCAGTACTTC.

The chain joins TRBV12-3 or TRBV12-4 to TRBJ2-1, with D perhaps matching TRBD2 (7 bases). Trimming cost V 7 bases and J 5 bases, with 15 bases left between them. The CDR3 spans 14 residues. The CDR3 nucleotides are TGTGCCAGCACGAGGGGGGGGTCTAACAATGAGCAGTTCTTC. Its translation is CASTRGGSNNEQFF.

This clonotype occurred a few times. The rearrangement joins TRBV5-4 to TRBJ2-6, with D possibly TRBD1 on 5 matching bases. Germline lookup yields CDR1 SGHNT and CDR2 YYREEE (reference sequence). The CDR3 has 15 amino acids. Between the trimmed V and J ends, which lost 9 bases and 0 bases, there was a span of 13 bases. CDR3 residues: CATRQKHSGANVLTF. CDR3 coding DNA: TGTGCCACTCGACAGAAACACTCTGGGGCCAACGTCCTGACTTTC. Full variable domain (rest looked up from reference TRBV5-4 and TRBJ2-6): ETGVTQSPTHLIKTRGQQVTLRCSSQSGHNTVSWYQQALGQGPQFIFQYYREEENGRGNFPPRFSGLQFPNYSSELNVNALELDDSALYLCATRQKHSGANVLTFGAGSRLTVL.

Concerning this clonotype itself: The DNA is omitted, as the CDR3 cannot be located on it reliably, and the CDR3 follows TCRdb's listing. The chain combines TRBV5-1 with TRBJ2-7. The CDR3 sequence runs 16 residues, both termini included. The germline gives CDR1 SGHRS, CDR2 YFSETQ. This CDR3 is CASSGTSVGTSYEQYF.

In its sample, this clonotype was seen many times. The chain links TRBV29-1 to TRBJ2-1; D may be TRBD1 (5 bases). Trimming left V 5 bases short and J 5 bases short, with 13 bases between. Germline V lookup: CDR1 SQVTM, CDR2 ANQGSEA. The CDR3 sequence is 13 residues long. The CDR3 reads CSVPHQGNNEQFF. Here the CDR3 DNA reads TGCAGCGTTCCCCACCAGGGTAACAATGAGCAGTTCTTC.

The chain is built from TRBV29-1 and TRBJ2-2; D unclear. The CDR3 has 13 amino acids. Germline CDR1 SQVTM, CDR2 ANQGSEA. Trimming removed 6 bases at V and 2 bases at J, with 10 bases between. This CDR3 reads CSVSSTNTGELFF. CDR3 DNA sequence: TGCAGCGTCTCCTCGACAAACACCGGGGAGCTGTTTTTT.